This T cell receptor (beta chain) is drawn from a study of blood T cell repertoires in COVID-19. As originally analysed: For nucleated cells, counts were estimated from reference gene primer amplification. Some clones are missing from TCRdb's copy, which holds only in-frame ones; the method was immunoSEQ multiplex PCR. The V and J calls and the clone size are those of that table, but D and trimming were determined from the DNA. The sample shows around 310,000 clones, about nine tenths of them seen only once. The CDR3 length is 16 residues. Trimming stripped 3 bases from V and 5 bases from J, with 14 bases between. Germline values: CDR1 MRHNA, CDR2 SNTAGT. Participants came from 20 to 25 US areas, aged roughly 18 to 95 years. For recovered donors of Cohort 3, there were two negative PCRs, clearance, or symptom resolution.

The origin of this receptor is a woman aged 25 to 39 who had recovered from COVID-19. Sequencing used PBMCs or T cells enriched from blood (not recorded which). V and J are TRBV6-4 and TRBJ1-6; tentative D call: TRBD1 (6 bases). In nucleotides, the CDR3 is TGTGCCAGCAGTGAAGAAGGGGGGGAAAATAATTCACCCCTCCACTTT. Translated, it gives CASSEEGGENNSPLHF.